The text below deals with one TCR beta chain. This specimen comes from a study of control samples from healthy donors and cancer patients. Assay used: immunoSEQ multiplex PCR; TCRdb lists only in-frame clones, some missing. The sample has about 88,000 clones, approximately 95% seen once. Looked up from germline, CDR1 is LNHDA and CDR2 is SQIVND (reference sequence). The V and J ends lost 5 bases and 0 bases respectively, with 8 bases between them. This CDR3 has 14 amino acids. Sample: blood. This TCR was recovered from a man aged 18 to 35 in good health. The genes are TRBV19 and TRBJ1-3; D gene uncertain. CDR3: CASSPKSSGNTIYF. The CDR3 nucleotides read TGTGCCAGTAGTCCGAAGAGCTCTGGAAACACCATATATTTT.